This record concerns one TCR beta chain sequence. The record originates from a study of blood T cell repertoires in COVID-19. Whole-study context: The samples span acute and convalescent COVID-19 from the United States, Italy and Spain. Nucleic acid was either cDNA or gDNA, and it came from T cells, B-cell-depleted T cells, or PBMCs.

The CDR3 loop spans 17 amino acids. V dropped 0 bases and J dropped 1; count of bases not matched to a gene: 7. The V gene's germline CDR1 is WNHNN and CDR2 SYGVQD (reference sequence). In the original workflow: It was from reference gene primer amplification that nucleated cell counts were estimated. Produced via immunoSEQ multiplex PCR; TCRdb's table is partial and in-frame only. V, J and clone size are taken as reported in that table, and D and trimming were inferred from the DNA itself. The sample holds 200,000 to 300,000 clones, 75% to 85% seen once. This rearrangement joins TRBV10-1 to TRBJ2-3; TRBD1 agrees at 7 bases. This receptor was obtained from a human donor in a cohort sampled during active COVID-19. Input material: peripheral blood. CDR3 region: CASSESYRGDGTDTQYF. CDR3 sequence (DNA): TGCGCCAGCAGTGAGTCTTACAGGGGAGATGGCACAGATACGCAGTATTTT.